This TCR beta chain was identified in a study of T cell changes during pregnancy in multiple sclerosis. Sequenced by immunoSEQ multiplex PCR; TCRdb stores in-frame clones only, minus some. The sample has more than 55,000 clones, approximately 90% seen once. The germline gives CDR1 SGHTA, CDR2 FQGNSA. The CDR3 is 12 amino acids. J was trimmed by 4 bases and V by 5 bases; bases with no gene match: 2. This clone was seen a single time. Specimen: peripheral blood, collected in the second trimester of pregnancy. The gene calls are TRBV7-2 and TRBJ2-7; 7 nucleotides align to TRBD1. The origin of this receptor is a female donor with multiple sclerosis, enrolled in a pregnancy study. The CDR3 protein is CASSQQGYEQYF. In DNA, the CDR3 is TGTGCCAGCAGCCAACAGGGGTACGAGCAGTACTTC.